Sequencing of this TCR beta chain was carried out in a study of T cell changes during pregnancy in multiple sclerosis. This clone was counted only a few times. Repertoires were generated with immunoSEQ multiplex PCR, while TCRdb's copy carries only in-frame clones and drops some. The table has 39,000 or so clones, around 90% seen once. The length of the CDR3 is 15 residues. Germline loops: CDR1 SGHRS, CDR2 YFSETQ. Trimming removed 0 bases at V and 6 bases at J, with 12 bases between. The specimen comprised CD4+ T cells from peripheral blood mononuclear cells, sampled after pregnancy. This chain joins TRBV5-1 and TRBJ2-2; possibly TRBD2 for D (6 bases). This receptor was identified in a female donor in good health, enrolled as a control in a pregnancy study. The CDR3 DNA reads TGCGCCAGCAGCTTGGGGGACTCGTTATCCGGGGAGCTGTTTTTT. This translates into CASSLGDSLSGELFF.